This T cell receptor beta chain was sequenced during a study of OX40 agonist ivuxolimab in advanced cancers. At the level of the whole study: Ivuxolimab was an agonistic, fully human IgG2 monoclonal antibody directed against OX40 (CD134), a costimulatory receptor. Intravenous ivuxolimab was administered to patients every 2 weeks at six dose levels: 0.01, 0.1, 0.3, 1.5, 3 and 10 mg/kg. Partial responses occurred in three dose-escalation patients, of whom one had hepatocellular carcinoma and two had cutaneous melanoma. In the dose-escalation cohort, 82.7% of patients were male, and the mean age was approximately 60 years, with a range of about 20 to 90. The point of sequencing TCRbeta in the periphery was to test whether ivuxolimab changed TCR sequence diversity and drove clonal T-cell expansion. Patients were allowed to have had prior anti-PD-1, anti-PD-L1 or anti-CTLA-4 therapy, and 40% to 45% of the dose-escalation patients had been treated with checkpoint inhibitors. The paper reports the monotherapy dose-escalation portion (N ≈ 50 patients) of the phase I ivuxolimab trial. Of the 50 or so patients in dose escalation, about 20 had hepatocellular carcinoma, about 15 had melanoma, 9 had renal cell carcinoma and 9 had head and neck cancer. Broader findings and caveats from the paper: At doses of 0.1 to 3.0 mg/kg, clonal expansion of both CD4+ and CD8+ T cells in blood was seen between baseline and week 6. The antigen specificity of the clonally expanded peripheral T cells was not determined. Low levels of normalized T-cell clonal expansion were also shown by some nonresponding patients. After ivuxolimab, expanded clones were on average more numerous among CD8+ T cells than among CD4+ T cells. In partial responders in the 0.1-3.0 mg/kg groups, normalized peripheral clonal expansion was found to be among the lowest, especially among CD8+ T cells.

Looking up the germline V gene yields CDR1 SGHAT and CDR2 FQNNGV. From V the trimming removes 5 bases and from J it removes 8 bases, while the gene matches leave 13 bases of the junction unaccounted for. The CDR3, from cysteine to phenylalanine, totals 16 residues. The kept DNA is CDR3 alone, 48 bases in frame from the first base. For sequencing of the TCRbeta CDR3 region, genomic DNA was extracted from the sorted cells. The immunoSEQ Assay was used for sequencing of TCRbeta CDR3 regions. Sourced from immuneACCESS, this table was stored by TCRdb with only in-frame sequences that have V and J called. A share of the clones is absent; for the studies checked, an unresolved V gene accounts for under half, and the remainder has no known explanation. This sample has approximately 56,000 clones in its table, and 75% to 90% of those were observed once. The ten largest clones add up to less than 2% of the sample.

Patients with a history of autoimmune disease or receiving systemic immunosuppression were excluded from the trial. Peripheral blood for TCR sequencing was collected from all dose cohorts at baseline, on cycle 4 day 1, and on cycle 7 day 1. The samples were drawn from a first-in-human, open-label, multicenter phase I dose-escalation trial of ivuxolimab. Adults with locally advanced or metastatic melanoma, renal cell carcinoma, hepatocellular carcinoma or head and neck squamous cell carcinoma were enrolled in the trial. Before TCR sequencing, CD4+ and CD8+ T cells were separately sorted from peripheral blood. About this clone itself: Its antigen has not been determined. No per-base quality is available; no much larger clone lies one base away.

Sequenced here: CD4+ or CD8+ T cells sorted from blood, sampled in a trial of the OX40 agonist ivuxolimab. The rearrangement joined TRBV11-2 to TRBJ2-1; 9 central nucleotides agree with TRBD2. This TCR derives from an adult with an advanced solid tumor such as melanoma, head and neck, liver or kidney cancer. The nucleotide sequence is given as TGTGCCAGCAGCCACCTTCTAGCGGGGAGGGACCATGAGCAGTTCTTC. This codes for CASSHLLAGRDHEQFF.